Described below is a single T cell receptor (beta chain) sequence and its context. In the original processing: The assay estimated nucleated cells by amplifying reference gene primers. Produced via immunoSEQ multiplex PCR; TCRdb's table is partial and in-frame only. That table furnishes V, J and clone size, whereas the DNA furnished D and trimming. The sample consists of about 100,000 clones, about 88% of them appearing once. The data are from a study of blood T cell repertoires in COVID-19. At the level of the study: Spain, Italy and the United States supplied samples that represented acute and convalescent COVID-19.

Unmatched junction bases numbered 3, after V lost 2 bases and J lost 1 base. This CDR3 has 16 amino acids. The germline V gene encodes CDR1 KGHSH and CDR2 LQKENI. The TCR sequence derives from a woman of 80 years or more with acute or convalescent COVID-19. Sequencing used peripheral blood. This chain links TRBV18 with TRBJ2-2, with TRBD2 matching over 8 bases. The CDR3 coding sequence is TGTGCCAGCTCACCAAGGCTAGCGGGGAACACCGGGGAGCTGTTTTTT. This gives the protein CASSPRLAGNTGELFF.